Listed below are T cell receptor beta chains from one sample, sequenced in a study of T cell clonotyping in hematopoietic cell transplantation. Some clones are missing from TCRdb's copy, which holds only in-frame ones; the method was immunoSEQ multiplex PCR. Of several thousand clones in the sample, around 97% were seen once. The input for sequencing was peripheral blood mononuclear cells, taken 100 days after allogeneic stem cell transplant. Every receptor here comes from a male patient in his sixties who had an allogeneic stem cell transplant from a related donor, so the T cells may come from the graft donor. Some clones in this sample may be carry-over from other donors' samples. Each CDR3 is given with its conserved first and last residue. The D gene is left open where the match is weak. Clone size is not always given. Where it is, it says once, few, many or a class for expanded clones.

V gene	D gene	clone size	J gene	CDR3 protein	CDR3 DNA
TRBV7-9	NA	NA	TRBJ2-7	CASSLVGYEQYF	TGTGCCAGCAGCTTAGTTGGCTACGAGCAGTACTTC
TRBV11-3	NA	NA	TRBJ2-4	CASSLAGTFVPLAKNIQYF	TGTGCCAGCAGCTTGGCCGGGACTTTTGTTCCTCTAGCCAAAAACATTCAGTACTTC
TRBV9	NA	once	TRBJ2-3	CASSVVSGANTDTQYF	TGTGCCAGCAGCGTAGTATCCGGGGCAAACACAGATACGCAGTATTTT
TRBV7-9	TRBD2	NA	TRBJ2-7	CASSLVGGGSSYEQYF	TGTGCCAGCAGCTTAGTGGGCGGGGGTTCCTCCTACGAGCAGTACTTC
TRBV5-1	TRBD1	few	TRBJ1-6	CASSFRQGADSPLHF	TGCGCCAGCAGCTTCCGACAGGGGGCTGATTCACCCCTCCACTTT
TRBV11-2	NA	NA	TRBJ1-1	CASSLNSQGEAFF	TGTGCCAGCAGCTTAAATAGTCAGGGTGAAGCTTTCTTT
TRBV7-2	TRBD1	NA	TRBJ1-6	CASSSGQGLQSPLHF	TGTGCCAGCAGCTCGGGACAGGGGTTACAGTCACCCCTCCACTTT
TRBV27	NA	NA	TRBJ2-7	CASRSNRVGEQYF	TGTGCCAGCAGATCAAACAGGGTCGGCGAGCAGTACTTC
TRBV27	NA	NA	TRBJ1-2	CASSSLDKPIGYTF	TGTGCCAGCAGTTCACTGGACAAGCCGATTGGCTACACCTTC
TRBV5-1	TRBD2	NA	TRBJ2-5	CASSYSGGAETQYF	TGCGCCAGCAGCTATAGCGGGGGAGCGGAGACCCAGTACTTC
TRBV7-9	TRBD1	NA	TRBJ1-1	CASSLAGTGANTEAFF	TGTGCCAGCAGCTTAGCGGGGACAGGGGCGAACACTGAAGCTTTCTTT
TRBV7-9	NA	NA	TRBJ1-1	CASSLEGNTEAFF	TGTGCCAGCAGCTTAGAGGGGAACACTGAAGCTTTCTTT
TRBV5-1	NA	NA	TRBJ1-3	CASSLWGGSSGNTIYF	TGCGCCAGCAGCTTGTGGGGAGGGTCCTCTGGAAACACCATATATTTT
TRBV11-3	NA	NA	TRBJ1-4	CASSSSFNEKLFF	TGTGCCAGCAGCTCTTCATTTAATGAAAAACTGTTTTTT
TRBV28	NA	NA	TRBJ2-7	CASSLGGYGYEQYF	TGTGCCAGCAGTTTAGGCGGGTACGGGTACGAGCAGTACTTC
TRBV7-9	NA	NA	TRBJ1-2	CASLRQEAYGYTF	TGTGCCAGCCTCCGACAGGAAGCGTATGGCTACACCTTC
TRBV28	NA	NA	TRBJ2-2	CASSLYTGELFF	TGTGCCAGCAGTTTATACACCGGGGAGCTGTTTTTT
TRBV9	NA	NA	TRBJ1-2	CASSVDPDSNYGYTF	TGTGCCAGCAGCGTAGACCCGGATTCAAACTATGGCTACACCTTC
TRBV21-1	NA	NA	TRBJ2-1	CASSLRRDRAWNEQFF	TGTGCCAGCAGCTTAAGGCGGGACAGGGCGTGGAATGAGCAGTTCTTC
TRBV4-3	NA	NA	TRBJ1-5	CASSQNSEISNQPQHF	TGCGCCAGCAGCCAGAACAGCGAAATTAGCAATCAGCCCCAGCATTTT
TRBV6-1	NA	once	TRBJ2-5	CASSELLSWETQYF	TGTGCCAGCAGTGAGTTACTCTCGTGGGAGACCCAGTACTTC
TRBV7-2	NA	NA	TRBJ1-5	CASSMGGDQPQHF	TGTGCCAGCAGCATGGGGGGGGATCAGCCCCAGCATTTT
TRBV11-3	NA	NA	TRBJ2-7	CASSRTAGSTYEQYF	TGTGCCAGCAGCCGGACAGCGGGGTCCACCTACGAGCAGTACTTC
TRBV7-2	NA	NA	TRBJ2-3	CASSFRADLRDTQYF	TGTGCCAGCAGCTTTCGTGCAGATCTACGAGATACGCAGTATTTT
TRBV6-1	NA	NA	TRBJ1-2	CASSEVLNYGYTF	TGTGCCAGCAGTGAAGTACTTAACTATGGCTACACCTTC
TRBV6-6	NA	NA	TRBJ1-1	CASSYGTYVGAAFF	TGTGCCAGCAGTTACGGGACATATGTAGGCGCAGCTTTCTTT
TRBV7-9	NA	NA	TRBJ2-5	CASSLSNSASRFEETQYF	TGTGCCAGCAGCTTATCGAACAGCGCATCGAGGTTCGAAGAGACCCAGTACTTC
TRBV11-2	NA	NA	TRBJ2-3	CASSLEGGMSTDTQYF	TGTGCCAGCAGCTTAGAGGGCGGGATGAGCACAGATACGCAGTATTTT
TRBV2	TRBD1	NA	TRBJ2-7	CASSLTGVHEQYF	TGTGCCAGCAGCCTTACAGGGGTCCACGAGCAGTACTTC
TRBV29-1	NA	NA	TRBJ1-1	CSVEEAKAFF	TGCAGCGTTGAAGAAGCGAAAGCTTTCTTT
TRBV11-2	TRBD1	NA	TRBJ1-2	CASQGEDYGYTF	TGTGCCAGCCAGGGGGAGGACTATGGCTACACCTTC